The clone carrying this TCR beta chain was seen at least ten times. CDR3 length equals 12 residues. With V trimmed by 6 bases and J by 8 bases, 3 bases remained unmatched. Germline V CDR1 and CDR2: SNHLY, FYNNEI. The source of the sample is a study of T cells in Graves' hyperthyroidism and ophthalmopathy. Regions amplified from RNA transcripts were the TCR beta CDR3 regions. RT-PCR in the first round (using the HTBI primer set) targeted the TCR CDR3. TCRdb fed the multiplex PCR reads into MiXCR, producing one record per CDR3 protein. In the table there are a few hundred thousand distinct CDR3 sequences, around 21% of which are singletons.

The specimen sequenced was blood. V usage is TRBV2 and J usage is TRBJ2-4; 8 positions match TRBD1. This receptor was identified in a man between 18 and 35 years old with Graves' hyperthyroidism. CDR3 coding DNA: TGTGCCAGCAGGACAGGGGAGGACATTCAGTACTTC. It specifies CASRTGEDIQYF.